The source of this T cell receptor beta chain is a study of T cell clonotyping in hematopoietic cell transplantation. CDR3 length: 16 amino acids. Per germline, CDR1 MGHRA and CDR2 YSYEKL. Trimming removed 1 base from V and 4 bases from J, with 13 bases in between. The data were produced by immunoSEQ multiplex PCR, yet TCRdb's version contains in-frame clones alone and is incomplete. The repertoire has about 14,000 clones, about three fifths of them found once; the top ten carry approximately 9.8%. This clonotype was obtained from a human donor who either received an allogeneic hematopoietic cell transplant for a myeloid malignancy or was a related donor (not recorded which). Some clones in this sample may be carry-over from other donors' samples. V usage is TRBV4-1 and J usage is TRBJ1-4; a weak D match, TRBD1 (5 bases). Input material: PBMCs. CDR3 coding DNA: TGCGCCAGCAGCCAAGGCCAGGGATGGGGTAATGAAAAACTGTTTTTT. It is translated as CASSQGQGWGNEKLFF.